These T cell receptor beta chains were read from a single sample in a study of T cell responses to AZD1222 COVID-19 vaccine. Clones were read by immunoSEQ multiplex PCR, and TCRdb kept only the in-frame ones, dropping some. The sample lists approximately 160,000 clones, about nine tenths occurring once. The specimen comprised peripheral blood, sampled on day 0 of AZD1222 vaccination. The receptors stem from an adult in good health. Both conserved end residues are part of each CDR3. A D gene is named only where the DNA matches it firmly. Rows may omit the clone size; those that give it use once, few, many or a size class.

d_call,j_call,clone_size,v_call,cdr3_aa,cdr3_nt
NA,TRBJ2-4,NA,TRBV5-1,CASSRTGGADGIQYF,TGCGCCAGCAGCCGTACAGGGGGGGCCGACGGCATTCAGTACTTC
NA,TRBJ1-5,NA,TRBV7-8,CASSFTGNHRSNQPQHF,TGTGCCAGCAGCTTTACGGGAAATCATAGGAGCAATCAGCCCCAGCATTTT
NA,TRBJ1-1,once,TRBV9,CASSPNGGVYTEAFF,TGTGCCAGCAGCCCGAACGGGGGGGTGTACACTGAAGCTTTCTTT
NA,TRBJ2-5,NA,TRBV5-1,CASSPRGAGELGRETQYF,TGCGCCAGCAGCCCGAGGGGGGCAGGGGAACTCGGACGAGAGACCCAGTACTTC
NA,TRBJ2-1,NA,TRBV7-3,CASSLNPGSLDNEQFF,TGTGCCAGCAGCTTAAATCCCGGGTCTTTGGACAATGAGCAGTTCTTC
NA,TRBJ1-6,NA,TRBV3-1/TRBV3-2,CASSTPPSPLHF,TGTGCCAGCAGCACCCCGCCTTCACCCCTCCACTTT
TRBD1,TRBJ2-5,NA,TRBV6-5,CAIQRGQGSETQYF,TGTGCCATTCAAAGGGGACAGGGCTCAGAGACCCAGTACTTC
TRBD1,TRBJ1-2,NA,TRBV29-1,CSVDAGGNYGYTF,TGCAGCGTTGACGCAGGGGGTAACTATGGCTACACCTTC
TRBD1,TRBJ2-7,NA,TRBV5-4,CASSLGTGGFDYEQYF,TGTGCCAGCAGCTTGGGGACAGGGGGCTTCGACTACGAGCAGTACTTC
NA,TRBJ1-2,few,TRBV30,CAWSGGVGGYTF,TGTGCCTGGAGTGGGGGGGTCGGCGGCTACACCTTC
NA,TRBJ1-5,NA,TRBV6-2/TRBV6-3,CASSYSSSSRLRGYSNQPQHF,TGTGCCAGCAGTTACTCGAGTTCTTCGCGGCTACGTGGGTATAGCAATCAGCCCCAGCATTTT
NA,TRBJ2-3,NA,TRBV5-1,CATRQNTDTQYF,TGCGCCACCCGACAGAACACAGATACGCAGTATTTT
NA,TRBJ1-1,NA,TRBV10-3,CAISDKGGRAEAFF,TGTGCCATCAGTGATAAGGGAGGTCGGGCTGAAGCTTTCTTT
TRBD1,TRBJ2-7,NA,TRBV7-6,CASSLEQGPSYEQYF,TGTGCCAGCAGCTTAGAACAGGGGCCCTCCTACGAGCAGTACTTC
TRBD1,TRBJ1-2,NA,TRBV19,CASFSFQLGQGNYGYTF,TGTGCCAGTTTTTCCTTCCAGCTGGGACAGGGCAACTATGGCTACACCTTC
TRBD1,TRBJ2-7,NA,TRBV4-3,CASSPTGEGFEQYF,TGCGCCAGCAGCCCGACAGGGGAAGGTTTCGAGCAGTACTTC
NA,TRBJ1-2,NA,TRBV7-2,CASSFVLGSDYGYTF,TGTGCCAGCAGCTTCGTTCTAGGGTCGGACTATGGCTACACCTTC
NA,TRBJ1-5,NA,TRBV4-3,CASSQNPAPNQPQHF,TGCGCCAGCAGCCAGAACCCAGCTCCCAATCAGCCCCAGCATTTT
NA,TRBJ2-5,once,TRBV7-2,CASSLVWGTAETQYF,TGTGCCAGCAGCTTAGTCTGGGGAACTGCCGAGACCCAGTACTTC
NA,TRBJ1-2,NA,TRBV6-5,CASRIRENYGYTF,TGTGCCAGCAGGATCAGGGAGAACTATGGCTACACCTTC
NA,TRBJ2-3,NA,TRBV28,CASSLSLVGPPTDTQYF,TGTGCCAGCAGCCTCTCCCTTGTGGGGCCTCCCACAGATACGCAGTATTTT
NA,TRBJ1-2,NA,TRBV18,CASSPLGDSNYGYTF,TGTGCCAGCTCACCGCTAGGGGATAGTAACTATGGCTACACCTTC
TRBD1,TRBJ2-7,NA,TRBV5-1,CASSRSGTGISYEQYF,TGCGCCAGCAGCAGGTCCGGGACAGGGATCTCCTACGAGCAGTACTTC
NA,TRBJ1-2,NA,TRBV5-8,CASSFLTNHYGYTF,TGTGCCAGCAGCTTTCTGACTAATCATTATGGCTACACCTTC
NA,TRBJ1-5,NA,TRBV19,CASSPGRVTNQPQHF,TGTGCCAGTAGTCCAGGCAGGGTGACCAATCAGCCCCAGCATTTT
TRBD2,TRBJ2-3,once,TRBV5-1,CASGGLAGQTDTQYF,TGCGCCAGCGGAGGACTAGCGGGGCAAACAGATACGCAGTATTTT
NA,TRBJ2-7,once,TRBV11-2,CASSLSRGLFYEQYF,TGTGCCAGCAGCTTATCCAGGGGCTTGTTCTACGAGCAGTACTTC
TRBD1,TRBJ1-5,NA,TRBV2,CASSLQGGNQPQHF,TGTGCCAGCAGTTTACAGGGGGGCAATCAGCCCCAGCATTTT
NA,TRBJ1-2,NA,TRBV6-5,CASSYGESGYGYTF,TGTGCCAGCAGTTACGGCGAGAGCGGCTATGGCTACACCTTC
TRBD1,TRBJ1-2,NA,TRBV7-2,CASSHRQGPKGYGYTF,TGTGCCAGCAGCCACCGACAGGGTCCAAAGGGCTATGGCTACACCTTC
NA,TRBJ2-3,NA,TRBV29-1,CSVLGRGLDTQYF,TGCAGCGTTCTAGGACGGGGACTAGATACGCAGTATTTT
NA,TRBJ2-6,NA,TRBV28,CASTPASSSSGANVLTF,TGTGCCAGCACCCCCGCGAGCTCCAGCTCTGGGGCCAACGTCCTGACTTTC
TRBD1,TRBJ2-1,NA,TRBV2,CASSGTELGGQFF,TGTGCCAGCTCCGGGACAGAGCTAGGTGGGCAGTTCTTC
NA,TRBJ2-5,NA,TRBV7-2,CASSLASGVQETQYF,TGTGCCAGCAGCTTAGCTTCGGGGGTACAAGAGACCCAGTACTTC
NA,TRBJ1-4,NA,TRBV6-5,CASSYSGGALGLFF,TGTGCCAGCAGTTACTCGGGGGGGGCGCTGGGACTGTTTTTT
NA,TRBJ1-1,NA,TRBV21-1,CASSPLAGDWSEAFF,TGTGCCAGCAGCCCACTGGCGGGGGATTGGAGTGAAGCTTTCTTT
NA,TRBJ1-2,NA,TRBV5-8,CASSLEAGGGGYGYTF,TGTGCCAGCAGCTTGGAGGCGGGGGGCGGAGGCTATGGCTACACCTTC
NA,TRBJ2-3,NA,TRBV24-1,CATSDATRGTDTQYF,TGTGCCACCAGTGATGCGACTAGGGGCACAGATACGCAGTATTTT
NA,TRBJ1-1,NA,TRBV27,CASGNIKRGTEAFF,TGTGCCAGCGGGAACATTAAAAGGGGAACTGAAGCTTTCTTT
TRBD1,TRBJ1-3,NA,TRBV19,CASRTGQTSGNTIYF,TGTGCCAGTAGGACAGGGCAGACCTCTGGAAACACCATATATTTT